This T cell receptor beta chain was recovered during a study of blood T cell repertoires in COVID-19. Looking at the study overall: Samples came from the United States, Italy and Spain, spanning acute and convalescent COVID-19. Sample material is recorded as cDNA or gDNA derived from T cells, B-cell-depleted T cells, or PBMCs.

In its sample, this clone was seen once. Original processing notes: By means of reference gene primer amplification, nucleated cell counts were estimated. Sequencing used immunoSEQ multiplex PCR; TCRdb keeps in-frame clones, though not all of them. V and J calls and clone size are those listed in that table; D and trimming were worked out from the DNA. Of roughly 240,000 clones in the sample, 70% to 85% were seen once. Germline CDR1 reads MNHEY; CDR2 reads SVGEGT. CDR3 length: 17 residues. Deletions cut 0 bases from V and 0 bases from J, with 9 bases between. This sequence originates from a man aged 40-50 years who had recovered from COVID-19. This sequence joins TRBV6-2 or TRBV6-3 and TRBJ2-6; D not certain. Sequences were obtained from peripheral blood. CDR3 nucleotide sequence: TGTGCCAGCAGTTACTCGAGCCAGGACTCTGGGGCCAACGTCCTGACTTTC. Translating it yields CASSYSSQDSGANVLTF.